This T cell receptor (beta chain) was obtained from a study of spatial heterogeneity in lung cancer (dated by TCRdb to between 2018 and 2020). A note on the overall study: Beta-chain transcripts were consistently detected in greater numbers than alpha-chain transcripts, which likely reflects a higher abundance of beta-chain transcripts. TCR transcript counts in tumor regions correlated strongly with a T cell transcriptional module score from matched bulk RNA-seq. In the raw uncorrected reads, each unique combination of TCR and UMI appeared on average more than ten times. In non-small cell lung cancer, the study quantitatively compared TCR alpha and beta repertoires across several tumor regions, matched nontumor lung, and blood. TCR repertoire features were related to nonsynonymous mutation counts determined by whole-exome sequencing of tumor tissue. At surgery, both alpha and beta chains were TCR-sequenced in over 200 tumor regions, about 61 matched nontumor lung samples and 56 PBMC samples. Overall results and qualifications from the work: TCR-seq coverage of tumor T cells was estimated to be only approximately 7% for alpha chains and 11% to 15% for beta chains. Counts of ubiquitous and regional expanded TCRs were found to correlate with counts of ubiquitous and regional nonsynonymous mutations, respectively. Confirming at a functional level the hypothesis that regional TCRs recognize regional mutations was considered to require additional single-cell paired TCR alpha and beta sequencing. The tumor nonsynonymous mutation count correlated with the number of expanded intratumoral alpha and beta TCRs.

What this sample's time point label stands for: sample taken at primary tumor resection. The donors were some 76 patients from the lung TRACERx cohort who had early-stage, untreated non-small cell lung cancer. TCR sequencing used whole RNA extracted from tumor and nontumor lung tissue, or from cryopreserved PBMC samples, without cell sorting. Patients were selected for TCR sequencing only if sufficient RNA was available from at least two tumor regions. Tumor and adjacent nontumor lung specimens were reviewed by a lung pathologist before selection. CDR1 SGHTA and CDR2 FQGNSA are derived from the germline V gene. From its cysteine to its phenylalanine, the CDR3 spans 15 amino acids. The entry retains the CDR3 DNA only, 45 bases that are in frame from base 1. Between the V and J ends, shortened by 5 bases and 0 bases respectively, the junction contains 14 bases. In regard to this clonotype: Its antigen has not been determined. A clone one base away is much larger, so this may be a read error.

The library was obtained by 5' RACE. The sample was run on a NextSeq 500. In the TCR library protocol, a unique molecular identifier was attached to each TCR cDNA molecule so that PCR and sequencing errors could be corrected. For the original study's pipeline: TCR identification, UMI-based error correction and CDR3 extraction were performed with Decombinator tools. TCRs above a frequency of 2 per 1,000, corresponding to the top 1% of the tumor frequency distribution, were defined as expanded. Expanded tumor TCRs were classed as regional if statistically deemed absent (corrected P<0.05) from at least one tumor region, otherwise ubiquitous. Each repertoire was subsampled 100 times to 5,000 TCRs, after which Renyi diversity was computed with the R vegan package. CDR3 similarity networks were constructed using string-kernel similarity of amino acid triplets, with links drawn between CDR3s whose pairwise similarity was above 0.82. TCRdb reprocessed the public reads (quality trimming at Q25 with fastp, clone calling with MiXCR) and kept in-frame beta chains. Every CDR3 protein is listed once, alongside the most common genes and DNA of its rows. The V and J calls follow TCRdb's processing rather than the paper's. The sample table records fewer than 10,000 distinct CDR3 sequences; about 7% of these occur just once. The ten largest clones represent 18% of the sample.

Recombination joined TRBV7-2 with TRBJ2-7; the D gene is perhaps TRBD2, on 5 matching bases. The sequencing here drew on lung tumor tissue, taken at surgery. The sequence came from a female donor with early-stage non-small cell lung cancer. The CDR3 loop reads CASSRRLGSSYEQYF. Read as DNA, the sequence is TGTGCCAGCAGCCGTCGGCTTGGGAGCTCCTACGAGCAGTACTTC.